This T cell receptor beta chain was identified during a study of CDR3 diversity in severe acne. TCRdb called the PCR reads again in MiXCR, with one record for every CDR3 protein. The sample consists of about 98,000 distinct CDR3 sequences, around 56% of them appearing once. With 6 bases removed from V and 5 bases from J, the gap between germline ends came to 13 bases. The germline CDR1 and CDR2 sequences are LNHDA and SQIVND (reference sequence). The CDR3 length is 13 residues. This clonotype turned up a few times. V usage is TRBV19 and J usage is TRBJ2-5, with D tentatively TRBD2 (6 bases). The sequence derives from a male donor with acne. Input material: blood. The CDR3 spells CASSLARGETQYF. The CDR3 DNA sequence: TGTGCCAGTAGCCTAGCGAGGGGCGAGACCCAGTACTTC.